Here is one T cell receptor beta chain with its context. Its antigen is not identified. Germline lookup yields CDR1 SGHAT and CDR2 FQNNGV. The CDR3 totals 15 residues. Unmatched junction bases numbered 3, after V lost 1 base and J lost 5 bases. This sample's time point: persistent/refractory GD, antithyroid drugs over 5 years with positive TRAb. PBMC RNA served as the TCR library source. The record originates from a study of regulatory T cells in long-lasting Graves disease. Overall study findings and caveats: Clonotypes that were public and shared totalled 2,500 to 3,000 in persistent patients versus around 1,000 in new patients.

CDR3 regions were amplified by Arm-PCR using iRepertoire HTBI primers to build TCR beta libraries. TCRdb redid the calling of the multiplex PCR reads with MiXCR, one entry per CDR3 protein. The sample carries 700,000 or so distinct CDR3 sequences, about 30% recorded once. V is TRBV11-2 and J is TRBJ2-2, with 8 bases aligning to TRBD2. The source is a female donor with Graves disease. Material: peripheral blood mononuclear cells (PBMCs), obtained when the disease was refractory, from a patient treated with antithyroid drugs. The CDR3 bases are TGTGCCAGCAGCTTAGCGGGAGGGATAACCGGGGAGCTGTTTTTT. This translates into CASSLAGGITGELFF.